These T cell receptor beta chains were read from a single sample in a study of cytomegalovirus exposure and HLA in healthy donors. Profiled with immunoSEQ multiplex PCR; TCRdb holds only in-frame clones, not every one. The listing contains around 210,000 clones. The specimen sequenced was PBMCs. Source of these receptors: a girl aged 2-9 years in good health and CMV-seropositive. CDR3s include the opening cysteine and the closing phenylalanine or tryptophan. The D gene is left open where the match is weak.

j_call v_call d_call cdr3_aa cdr3_nt
TRBJ2-7 TRBV30 TRBD2 CAWSEFAAGGGQYF TGTGCCTGGAGTGAGTTCGCGGCGGGAGGTGGGCAGTACTTC
TRBJ1-2 TRBV28 TRBD1 CASSLWAGQGRSGYTF TGTGCCAGCAGTTTATGGGCGGGACAGGGGAGAAGTGGCTACACCTTC
TRBJ2-4 TRBV25-1 NA CASSEDITGNIQYF TGTGCCAGCAGTGAAGATATTACAGGAAACATTCAGTACTTC
TRBJ2-1 TRBV2 NA CASTQTGQGYNEQFF TGTGCCAGCACCCAGACCGGGCAGGGGTACAATGAGCAGTTCTTC
TRBJ2-5 TRBV2 TRBD2 CASRRESETQYF TGTGCCAGCAGGCGGGAGAGTGAGACCCAGTACTTC
TRBJ2-5 TRBV19 TRBD1 CASSTRQGQETQYF TGTGCCAGTAGTACCCGACAGGGCCAAGAGACCCAGTACTTC
TRBJ2-7 TRBV6-5 NA CASSYSMEAPYEQYF TGTGCCAGCAGTTACTCGATGGAGGCCCCCTACGAGCAGTACTTC
TRBJ1-4 TRBV27 NA CASSLVAGYEKLFF TGTGCCAGCAGTTTAGTGGCGGGGTATGAAAAACTGTTTTTT
TRBJ2-1 TRBV28 TRBD2 CASLSGLAQNKGNEQFF TGTGCCAGCCTGTCCGGACTAGCGCAAAACAAGGGCAATGAGCAGTTCTTC
TRBJ1-5 TRBV2 NA CASSKETGSNQPQHF TGTGCCAGCAGTAAGGAGACAGGTAGCAATCAGCCCCAGCATTTT
TRBJ1-2 TRBV5-5 NA CASSLGGPEGYGYTF TGTGCCAGCAGCTTGGGGGGGCCCGAGGGCTATGGCTACACCTTC
TRBJ1-5 TRBV28 TRBD1 CASSLRDRGDDQPQHF TGTGCCAGCAGTTTACGGGACAGGGGAGACGATCAGCCCCAGCATTTT
TRBJ2-3 TRBV5-1 TRBD1 CATGQGARDTQYF TGCGCCACCGGACAGGGGGCGCGAGATACGCAGTATTTT
TRBJ2-1 TRBV5-1 TRBD1 CASSLSGFVPGGEQFF TGCGCCAGCAGCTTGTCTGGCTTTGTTCCAGGGGGTGAGCAGTTCTTC
TRBJ2-1 TRBV7-2 NA CASSLILAGNEQFF TGTGCCAGCAGCTTAATACTAGCTGGCAATGAGCAGTTCTTC
TRBJ1-2 TRBV7-6 NA CASSLGQNYGYTF TGTGCCAGCAGCTTAGGACAAAACTATGGCTACACCTTC
TRBJ2-5 TRBV10-3 TRBD2 CAISQTSGQETQYF TGTGCCATCAGTCAGACTAGCGGGCAAGAGACCCAGTACTTC
TRBJ2-2 TRBV9 TRBD2 CASSVALTSGRAYGELFF TGTGCCAGCAGCGTAGCCCTGACTAGCGGGAGGGCTTACGGGGAGCTGTTTTTT
TRBJ2-3 TRBV18 NA CASSPPGREGTDTQYF TGTGCCAGCTCACCACCGGGCAGGGAGGGCACAGATACGCAGTATTTT
TRBJ2-1 TRBV4-2 TRBD2 CASSQENRREDNEQFF TGTGCCAGCAGCCAAGAAAACAGGCGGGAGGACAATGAGCAGTTCTTC
TRBJ2-1 TRBV27 NA CATADSSAYNEQFF TGTGCCACAGCGGATTCTAGCGCCTACAATGAGCAGTTCTTC
TRBJ1-2 TRBV5-1 TRBD1 CASSLSSTGGASNYGYTF TGCGCCAGCAGCTTGTCGTCGACAGGGGGCGCGAGTAATTATGGCTACACCTTC
TRBJ1-1 TRBV7-6 NA CASSFWEFSGTGVNTEAFF TGTGCCAGCAGCTTTTGGGAATTCTCCGGGACGGGGGTGAACACTGAAGCTTTCTTT
TRBJ2-5 TRBV11-2 TRBD1 CASGQGWVAETQYF TGTGCCAGCGGACAGGGGTGGGTCGCCGAGACCCAGTACTTC
TRBJ2-5 TRBV5-1 TRBD1 CASSRDRTQETQYF TGCGCCAGCAGCCGGGACAGAACTCAAGAGACCCAGTACTTC
TRBJ2-5 TRBV11-2 TRBD1 CASSLGGQGEETQYF TGTGCCAGCAGCTTAGGGGGACAGGGCGAAGAGACCCAGTACTTC
TRBJ1-5 TRBV27 TRBD1 CASSPGTVYSNQPQHF TGTGCCAGCAGTCCGGGGACAGTTTATAGCAATCAGCCCCAGCATTTT
TRBJ2-3 TRBV7-8 TRBD2 CASSLRSGRSTDTQYF TGTGCCAGCAGCTTGAGAAGCGGGAGAAGCACAGATACGCAGTATTTT
TRBJ1-1 TRBV25-1 NA CASSPGEGYTEAFF TGTGCCAGCAGTCCCGGGGAGGGCTACACTGAAGCTTTCTTT
TRBJ2-7 TRBV2 TRBD1 CASSDKTTGVTYEQYF TGTGCCAGCAGTGACAAGACGACAGGGGTAACCTACGAGCAGTACTTC
TRBJ2-2 TRBV10-3 TRBD1 CAISDHRGLNTGELFF TGTGCCATCAGTGATCACAGGGGGCTGAACACCGGGGAGCTGTTTTTT
TRBJ2-2 TRBV5-1 TRBD2 CASSRTSGRSDTGELFF TGCGCCAGCAGCCGGACTAGCGGGAGATCTGACACCGGGGAGCTGTTTTTT
TRBJ1-1 TRBV4-1 NA CASSQGPGTEAFF TGCGCCAGCAGCCAAGGGCCAGGCACCGAAGCTTTCTTT
TRBJ1-4 TRBV6-1 NA CATYRPENEKLFF TGTGCCACCTACAGGCCGGAGAATGAAAAACTGTTTTTT
TRBJ2-5 TRBV6-1 TRBD2 CASSEQPRAGGETQYF TGTGCCAGCAGTGAACAACCTCGAGCGGGAGGAGAGACCCAGTACTTC
TRBJ2-2 TRBV15 NA CATSREAGNTGELFF TGTGCCACCAGCAGAGAAGCAGGGAACACCGGGGAGCTGTTTTTT
TRBJ1-3 TRBV11-2 NA CASSPSDTIYF TGTGCCAGCAGCCCCAGTGACACCATATATTTT
TRBJ2-7 TRBV29-1 TRBD1 CSVELGTGFEQYF TGCAGCGTTGAGCTCGGGACAGGGTTCGAGCAGTACTTC
TRBJ2-7 TRBV5-5 TRBD1 CASSLSGTGGAYEQYF TGTGCCAGCAGCTTGAGTGGGACAGGGGGCGCCTACGAGCAGTACTTC
TRBJ2-7 TRBV6-5 TRBD1 CASSYQGQGGDEQYF TGTGCCAGCAGTTACCAGGGACAGGGAGGAGACGAGCAGTACTTC
TRBJ2-1 TRBV10-3 TRBD2 CATRGGVGYNEQFF TGTGCCACGAGGGGAGGGGTAGGTTACAATGAGCAGTTCTTC
TRBJ2-7 TRBV29-1 NA CSVGRGGYEQYF TGCAGCGTTGGGAGGGGAGGCTACGAGCAGTACTTC
TRBJ1-1 TRBV29-1 NA CSVELGGNTEAFF TGCAGCGTTGAATTAGGAGGGAACACTGAAGCTTTCTTT
TRBJ2-3 TRBV28 NA CASSFRGIGTDTQYF TGTGCCAGCAGTTTCCGGGGGATTGGTACAGATACGCAGTATTTT
TRBJ1-1 TRBV11-2 TRBD1 CASSLGQGARVAEAFF TGTGCCAGCAGCCTAGGACAGGGTGCACGGGTCGCTGAAGCTTTCTTT
TRBJ2-7 TRBV5-6 NA CASSPKEDGPYEQYF TGTGCCAGCAGCCCGAAGGAGGATGGTCCCTACGAGCAGTACTTC
TRBJ2-7 TRBV28 TRBD2 CASSFSGSTSYEQYF TGTGCCAGCAGTTTTAGCGGGAGCACATCCTACGAGCAGTACTTC